This entry lists 27 T cell receptor beta chains sequenced from one sample in a study of PD-L1 blockade in urothelial cancer. Produced via immunoSEQ multiplex PCR; TCRdb's table is partial and in-frame only. The sample carries about 51,000 clones, around 84% recorded once. Time point here: pretreatment peripheral blood. Source: PBMCs, taken around atezolizumab (anti-PD-L1) treatment. These receptors were obtained from a man aged 55-75 years with urothelial cancer.

The chain carries TRBV6-1 and TRBJ1-5; 7 bases fit TRBD1. Trimming at V came to 6 bases and at J to 1 base, leaving 6 bases not matched to a gene. The CDR3 extends over 15 amino acids. The germline V gene encodes CDR1 MNHNS and CDR2 SASEGT. The CDR3 region has the DNA TGTGCCAGCAGGCGGGACAGACAAAGCAATCAGCCCCAGCATTTT. Translated, it gives CASRRDRQSNQPQHF.

The chain couples TRBV6-5 to TRBJ2-1; 7 bases are a match to TRBD2. Trimming at V came to 7 bases and at J to 0 bases, leaving 6 bases not matched to a gene. Germline CDR1 MNHEY, CDR2 SVGAGI. The CDR3 consists of 15 residues. The CDR3 bases are TGTGCCAGCAAACCCGGGGGGAGCTCCTACAATGAGCAGTTCTTC. This sequence encodes CASKPGGSSYNEQFF.

The V gene is TRBV18, the J gene TRBJ1-5; perhaps TRBD1 as D (5 bases). The CDR3 loop spans 13 amino acids. CDR1 is KGHSH, CDR2 LQKENI, per germline. The germline V and J ends were trimmed by 2 bases and 6 bases, with 8 bases remaining between them. The CDR3 sequence: CASSPGQGQPQHF. CDR3 nucleotide sequence: TGTGCCAGCTCACCAGGGCAGGGTCAGCCCCAGCATTTT.

The genes are TRBV27 and TRBJ2-7; D perhaps matches TRBD1 (6 bases). The CDR3 covers 14 residues. Deletions cut 1 base from V and 7 bases from J, with 14 bases between. Germline assignment: CDR1 MNHEY and CDR2 SMNVEV (reference sequence). CDR3 DNA sequence: TGTGCCAGCAGTTTATTCAGCAGGGGCGGAGAGCAGTACTTC. Translated, it gives CASSLFSRGGEQYF.

The J gene is TRBJ1-2, the V gene TRBV18; D might be TRBD1 (5 bases). The germline V and J ends were trimmed by 3 bases and 6 bases, with 8 bases remaining between them. CDR3 length: 12 residues. Per the germline V gene, CDR1 is KGHSH and CDR2 is LQKENI. Written as DNA, the CDR3 is TGTGCCAGCTCACCTTTCAGGGATGGCTACACCTTC. Protein: CASSPFRDGYTF.

The chain employs TRBV5-1 and TRBJ2-1; TRBD2 matches at 11 bases. Looked up from germline, CDR1 is SGHRS and CDR2 is YFSETQ. V lost 4 bases to trimming and J lost 7 bases; unmatched junction nucleotides: 10. The CDR3 has 16 residues. In DNA, the CDR3 is TGCGCCAGCAGCCGATCCGGGACTAGCGGAGAAAATGAGCAGTTCTTC. Residues: CASSRSGTSGENEQFF.

The chain couples TRBV7-8 to TRBJ2-2, with 15 bases matching TRBD2. Trimming at V came to 5 bases and at J to 0 bases, leaving 4 bases not matched to a gene. CDR3 size: 18 residues. Germline CDR1 and CDR2: SGHVS and FQNEAQ. CDR3 loop: CASSARTSGGANTGELFF. CDR3 sequence (DNA): TGTGCCAGCAGCGCCCGGACTAGCGGGGGGGCGAACACCGGGGAGCTGTTTTTT.

The chain links TRBV6-1 to TRBJ1-6; weak D call: TRBD1 (6 bases). The CDR3 runs to 15 residues. Trimming took off 8 bases at V and 6 bases at J, with 17 bases between the two ends. Germline assignment: CDR1 MNHNS and CDR2 SASEGT. The CDR3 sequence: CASLLIQGGNSPLHF. CDR3 sequence (DNA): TGTGCCAGCCTTTTGATACAGGGCGGTAATTCACCCCTCCACTTT.

The J gene is TRBJ1-2, the V gene TRBV5-5, with TRBD1 matching over 10 bases. In germline, CDR1 is SGHKS, CDR2 YYEKEE (reference sequence). Trimming took 3 bases from V and 4 from J; bases not matched to a gene: 3. The CDR3 contains 14 residues. DNA of the CDR3: TGTGCCAGCAGCTCAGGACAGGGGGGCTATGGCTACACCTTC. Protein sequence: CASSSGQGGYGYTF.

The chain combines TRBV5-4 with TRBJ2-3; 7 bases are a match to TRBD2. The CDR3 is made up of 16 amino acids. Germline V gives CDR1 SGHNT, CDR2 YYREEE (reference sequence). After removal of 4 bases from V and 0 bases from J, the junction contained 8 bases not matched to a gene. The CDR3 nucleotides read TGTGCCAGCAGCCAAGATCTAGCGGTTAGCACAGATACGCAGTATTTT. As protein: CASSQDLAVSTDTQYF.

J is TRBJ2-1 and V is TRBV2; D possibly corresponds to TRBD2 (5 bases). CDR1 is SNHLY, CDR2 FYNNEI, per germline. CDR3 length: 14 amino acids. Trimming stripped 9 bases from V and 0 bases from J, with 12 bases between. This chain's CDR3 is CASLSGSSYNEQFF. CDR3 DNA sequence: TGTGCCAGTCTCAGCGGAAGCTCCTACAATGAGCAGTTCTTC.

The V call is TRBV11-2, the J call TRBJ2-7; 7 nucleotides align to TRBD2. CDR1 is SGHAT and CDR2 is FQNNGV in the germline V gene. V lost 1 base and J lost 3; bases outside the gene matches: 12. This CDR3 is 17 amino acids long. The CDR3 region has the DNA TGTGCCAGCAGCTTAGGGGCGGGAGCCCCCGTCCTCTACGAGCAGTACTTC. This codes for CASSLGAGAPVLYEQYF. The complete variable domain, with remaining parts taken from reference TRBV11-2 and TRBJ2-7, reads EAGVAQSPRYKIIEKRQSVAFWCNPISGHATLYWYQQILGQGPKLLIQFQNNGVVDDSQLPKDRFSAERLKGVDSTLKIQPAKLEDSAVYLCASSLGAGAPVLYEQYFGPGTRLTVT.

This chain uses TRBV7-2 with TRBJ2-2; no definite D call. CDR3 length: 16 amino acids. Germline assignment: CDR1 SGHTA and CDR2 FQGNSA. Trimming took off 1 base at V and 2 bases at J, with 11 bases between the two ends. In nucleotides, the CDR3 is TGTGCCAGCAGCTTAGTGGGCGCAGTTAACACCGGGGAGCTGTTTTTT. It yields the protein CASSLVGAVNTGELFF.

This clone was observed a single time. The chain carries TRBV7-2 and TRBJ1-4; D is unresolved. The length of the CDR3 is 12 residues. V dropped 5 bases and J dropped 10 bases, with 11 bases sitting between them. Germline CDR1 and CDR2: SGHTA and FQGNSA. The CDR3: CASSPDKRKLFF. CDR3 DNA sequence: TGTGCCAGCAGCCCAGACAAACGAAAACTGTTTTTT. Combining the CDR3 with reference TRBV7-2 and TRBJ1-4 gives the whole variable domain GAGVSQSPSNKVTEKGKDVELRCDPISGHTALYWYRQSLGQGLEFLIYFQGNSAPDKSGLPSDRFSAERTGGSVSTLTIQRTQQEDSAVYLCASSPDKRKLFFGSGTQLSVL.

The chain links TRBV19 to TRBJ1-6; 7 bases are shared with TRBD1. In germline, CDR1 is LNHDA, CDR2 SQIVND (reference sequence). The V gene end was trimmed by 7 bases and the J gene end by 4 bases; junction bases not matched to a gene: 4. This CDR3 has 14 amino acids. For the CDR3, the DNA is TGTGCCAGTACCCCCAGGGGGTATAATTCACCCCTCCACTTT. Translated: CASTPRGYNSPLHF.

V usage is TRBV12-2 and J usage is TRBJ2-7; TRBD2 is taken as the D call from the table, unchecked against the DNA. TRBV12-2 is listed as a pseudogene. This CDR3 spans 15 amino acids. The CDR3 region is CASRFVQRATYEQYF. CDR3 bases: TGTGCAAGTCGCTTTGTCCAGCGGGCTACCTACGAGCAGTACTTC.

As DNA, the CDR3 is TGTGCAAGTCTCTACCTAGGGGGGGGCACCGGGGAGCTGTTTTTT. Residues: CASLYLGGGTGELFF. The V call is TRBV12-2, the J call TRBJ2-2; TRBD2 is taken as the D call from the table, unchecked against the DNA. TRBV12-2 is a pseudogene locus. CDR3 length equals 15 residues.

V is TRBV10-1 and J is TRBJ2-7; 10 bases match TRBD1. The V gene's germline CDR1 is WNHNN and CDR2 SYGVQD (reference sequence). This CDR3 is 15 amino acids long. Germline trimming cut 6 bases from V and 3 bases from J; bases unmatched to any gene: 8. The CDR3 DNA reads as TGCGCCAGCAGGGCTGGGACAGGGGACAACTACGAGCAGTACTTC. Amino acids: CASRAGTGDNYEQYF.

This chain joins TRBV7-2 and TRBJ1-1; 7 nucleotides match TRBD1. The V and J ends lost 5 bases and 1 base, in that order; junction bases with no gene match: 4. The CDR3 sequence is 14 residues long. Looked up from germline, CDR1 is SGHTA and CDR2 is FQGNSA. The CDR3 here is CASSRDSSNTEAFF. In nucleotides, the CDR3 is TGTGCCAGCAGCCGGGACAGTTCGAACACTGAAGCTTTCTTT.

This rearrangement joins TRBV5-1 to TRBJ1-1, with D tentatively TRBD1 (6 bases). CDR3 length: 14 amino acids. Germline CDR1 and CDR2: SGHRS and YFSETQ. V was trimmed by 4 bases and J by 3 bases, leaving 13 bases between them. The CDR3 DNA reads TGCGCCAGCAGCCCGCAGGGGATCGACACTGAAGCTTTCTTT. This sequence encodes CASSPQGIDTEAFF.

The chain couples TRBV15 to TRBJ2-7; a possible D gene is TRBD2 (5 bases). The CDR3 is 13 residues long. V was trimmed by 2 bases and J by 5 bases, leaving 10 bases between them. Germline CDR1 reads LNHNV; CDR2 reads YYDKDF (reference sequence). CDR3 residues: CATSRTVGNEQYF. CDR3 nucleotide sequence: TGTGCCACCAGCAGAACCGTCGGGAACGAGCAGTACTTC.

CDR3: CASSPTQGLYEQYF. The CDR3 DNA reads TGTGCCAGCAGTCCGACTCAGGGACTATACGAGCAGTACTTC. The J gene is TRBJ2-7, the V gene TRBV6-5; 7 nucleotides align to TRBD2. The CDR3 runs to 14 residues. CDR1 is MNHEY, CDR2 SVGAGI, per germline. Trimming at V came to 5 bases and at J to 4 bases, leaving 8 bases not matched to a gene.

V gene TRBV28 combines with J gene TRBJ1-2, with D possibly TRBD1 on 6 matching bases. The CDR3 loop spans 15 amino acids. Trimming left V 5 bases short and J 4 bases short, with 17 bases between. Germline V gene lookup returns CDR1 MDHEN and CDR2 SYDVKM. The CDR3: CASSDRTASVYGYTF. The CDR3 DNA follows: TGTGCCAGCAGTGACCGGACAGCTTCTGTCTATGGCTACACCTTC.

This chain joins TRBV2 and TRBJ2-7; TRBD2 matches at 9 bases. Losses at the gene ends were 7 bases for V and 6 bases for J; bases not matched to a gene: 22. Looked up from germline, CDR1 is SNHLY and CDR2 is FYNNEI. This CDR3 has 18 residues. This CDR3 is CASIYPPGGTSKSGEQYF. The CDR3 DNA sequence: TGTGCCAGCATTTACCCTCCCGGGGGGACTAGCAAGTCTGGCGAGCAGTACTTC. The full variable domain, its missing parts supplied by reference TRBV2 and TRBJ2-7, is EPEVTQTPSHQVTQMGQEVILRCVPISNHLYFYWYRQILGQKVEFLVSFYNNEISEKSEIFDDQFSVERPDGSNFTLKIRSTKLEDSAMYFCASIYPPGGTSKSGEQYFGPGTRLTVT.

V usage is TRBV28 and J usage is TRBJ1-6; weak D call: TRBD1 (5 bases). This CDR3 has 15 residues. The V end lost 5 bases, the J end lost 10 bases, and 18 bases lay between the germline ends. Germline assignment: CDR1 MDHEN and CDR2 SYDVKM. CDR3 DNA: TGTGCCAGCAGTGGCGCCAGGGCTGGAACCTCACCCCTCCACTTT. It encodes CASSGARAGTSPLHF.

This clone came up once. The rearrangement links TRBV5-4 to TRBJ2-2; D is perhaps TRBD1 (6 bases). Germline V gives CDR1 SGHNT, CDR2 YYREEE (reference sequence). CDR3 length equals 15 residues. V lost 4 bases and J lost 3, with 13 bases in between. The DNA for the CDR3 is TGTGCCAGCAGCGCCCAGGGGATACACACCGGGGAGCTGTTTTTT. It specifies CASSAQGIHTGELFF. The full variable domain, rest sourced from reference TRBV5-4 and TRBJ2-2, is ETGVTQSPTHLIKTRGQQVTLRCSSQSGHNTVSWYQQALGQGPQFIFQYYREEENGRGNFPPRFSGLQFPNYSSELNVNALELDDSALYLCASSAQGIHTGELFFGEGSRLTVL.

This clone has a handful of counts. This chain connects TRBV5-1 to TRBJ1-2, with a possible D match to TRBD1 (5 bases). Trimming removed 0 bases at V and 5 bases at J, with 14 bases between. The CDR3 consists of 15 residues. CDR1 SGHRS and CDR2 YFSETQ come from the germline V gene. The CDR3 region is CASSLDIDSPYGYTF. The CDR3 DNA reads as TGCGCCAGCAGCTTGGATATTGACAGTCCTTATGGCTACACCTTC. Complete variable domain (other parts from reference TRBV5-1 and TRBJ1-2): KAGVTQTPRYLIKTRGQQVTLSCSPISGHRSVSWYQQTPGQGLQFLFEYFSETQRNKGNFPGRFSGRQFSNSRSEMNVSTLELGDSALYLCASSLDIDSPYGYTFGSGTRLTVV.